Listed below are T cell receptor beta chains from one sample, sequenced in a study of neurological immune-mediated disorders. One entry per CDR3 protein, called by TCRdb with MiXCR from the 5' RACE reads. The table includes tens of thousands of distinct CDR3 sequences, about 15% detected once. The material sequenced was PBMCs. All receptors come from a woman between 35 and 50 years old in good health. CDR3s include the opening cysteine and the closing phenylalanine or tryptophan. Fields, in order: V gene, clone size, D gene, J gene, CDR3 protein, CDR3 DNA. D genes are given only for firm matches. For some rows the clone size is stated as once, few or many, or as a class when expanded; others skip it.

>TRBV7-9|-|TRBD2|TRBJ2-1
CASSLAPSGFYDEQFF
TGTGCCAGCAGCTTAGCGCCTAGCGGGTTTTACGATGAGCAGTTCTTC
>TRBV20-1|-|-|TRBJ2-7
CSAREGNEQYF
TGCAGTGCTAGAGAGGGGAACGAGCAGTACTTC
>TRBV20-1|many|TRBD1|TRBJ1-1
CSAREGTGVRTEAFF
TGCAGTGCTAGGGAAGGGACAGGGGTGAGGACTGAAGCTTTCTTT
>TRBV5-1|-|-|TRBJ2-3
CASSLAGRDSTDTQYF
TGCGCCAGCAGCTTGGCTGGCCGGGACAGCACAGATACGCAGTATTTT
>TRBV20-1|many|TRBD1|TRBJ1-2
CSAAGGTHGYTF
TGCAGTGCTGCAGGGGGCACGCATGGCTACACCTTC
>TRBV5-1|-|-|TRBJ2-1
CASSLSGSSSYNEQFF
TGCGCCAGCAGCTTAAGCGGGTCGAGCTCCTACAATGAGCAGTTCTTC
>TRBV9|many|-|TRBJ1-2
CASSSPTGDSNYGYTF
TGTGCCAGCAGCTCACCTACAGGCGATTCTAACTATGGCTACACCTTC
>TRBV7-2|many|-|TRBJ1-1
CASSLHTGEAFF
TGTGCCAGCAGCTTACACACCGGTGAAGCTTTCTTT
>TRBV18|many|TRBD1|TRBJ1-6
CASSPMTGNNSPLHF
TGTGCCAGCTCACCCATGACAGGGAACAATTCACCCCTCCACTTT
>TRBV4-1|many|-|TRBJ1-3
CASRANFGTNTIYF
TGCGCCAGCAGAGCTAATTTTGGGACAAACACCATATATTTT
>TRBV28|many|TRBD2|TRBJ2-1
CASRRLAGGKYNEQFF
TGTGCCAGCAGAAGACTAGCGGGGGGGAAGTACAATGAGCAGTTCTTC
>TRBV7-2|many|TRBD2|TRBJ2-3
CASSRGVAQYF
TGTGCCAGCTCGCGGGGGGTGGCGCAGTATTTT
>TRBV5-1|-|-|TRBJ2-3
CASSLDLSFTDTQYF
TGCGCCAGCAGCTTGGACCTATCATTCACAGATACGCAGTATTTT
>TRBV12-3/TRBV12-4|-|TRBD1|TRBJ2-1
CASSAGTGVRNEQFF
TGTGCCAGCAGTGCCGGGACAGGGGTGCGGAATGAGCAGTTCTTC
>TRBV20-1|few|TRBD1|TRBJ1-5
CSARVTGGYSQPQHF
TGCAGTGCTAGAGTCACAGGGGGCTACAGTCAGCCCCAGCATTTT
>TRBV2|many|TRBD1|TRBJ2-5
CASSLTGAGTQYF
TGTGCCAGCAGCTTGACAGGGGCCGGGACCCAGTACTTC
>TRBV7-2|many|-|TRBJ1-5
CASSLQGGQPQHF
TGTGCCAGCAGCTTGCAAGGGGGGCAGCCCCAGCATTTT
>TRBV20-1|many|-|TRBJ1-2
CSASTRAHRGGYTF
TGCAGTGCTAGTACCAGGGCCCATAGGGGTGGCTACACCTTC
>TRBV7-2|-|-|TRBJ1-2
CASSNAGVTYGYTF
TGTGCCAGCAGCAACGCAGGGGTGACCTATGGCTACACCTTC
>TRBV3-1|-|-|TRBJ2-3
CASSPTTPRATDTQYF
TGTGCCAGCAGCCCCACAACCCCTAGAGCGACAGATACGCAGTATTTT
>TRBV7-2|many|-|TRBJ1-4
CASSEGQTNEKLFF
TGTGCCAGCAGCGAAGGACAGACTAATGAAAAACTGTTTTTT
>TRBV7-9|-|-|TRBJ2-6
CASSSWSSGANVLTF
TGTGCCAGCAGCTCATGGTCCTCTGGGGCCAACGTCCTGACTTTC
>TRBV18|many|TRBD1|TRBJ1-1
CASSPDRVGTEAFF
TGTGCCAGCTCACCAGACAGGGTTGGCACTGAAGCTTTCTTT
>TRBV27|many|TRBD2|TRBJ2-3
CASSSPGGGTDTQYF
TGTGCCAGCAGCTCGCCCGGGGGGGGCACAGATACGCAGTATTTT
>TRBV6-2/TRBV6-3|many|-|TRBJ1-3
CASAGMSSGNTIYF
TGTGCCAGCGCCGGCATGAGCTCTGGAAACACCATATATTTT
>TRBV9|many|TRBD2|TRBJ2-1
CASSNRLAGGLEQFF
TGTGCCAGCAGCAACCGACTAGCGGGGGGTCTCGAGCAGTTCTTC
>TRBV25-1|many|-|TRBJ2-5
CASRPSGQETQYF
TGTGCCAGCAGGCCCTCCGGACAGGAGACCCAGTACTTC
>TRBV5-8|many|-|TRBJ1-5
CASSPRTGNQPQHF
TGTGCCAGCAGCCCCAGGACAGGCAATCAGCCCCAGCATTTT
>TRBV6-6|few|TRBD1|TRBJ1-6
CASSRTGGLSPLHF
TGTGCCAGCAGTCGGACAGGGGGTCTTTCACCCCTCCACTTT
>TRBV12-3/TRBV12-4|medium-sized|-|TRBJ2-7
CASSLEDSSYEQYF
TGTGCCAGCAGTTTAGAGGACAGCTCCTACGAGCAGTACTTC
>TRBV5-5|many|-|TRBJ1-3
CASSYLQASGNTIYF
TGTGCCAGCAGCTACTTACAAGCCTCTGGAAACACCATATATTTT
>TRBV7-2|many|-|TRBJ1-6
CASTSPVAVDNSPLHF
TGTGCCAGCACCTCCCCCGTGGCAGTAGATAATTCACCCCTCCACTTT
>TRBV20-1|-|-|TRBJ1-1
CSAPSQSDTEAFF
TGCAGTGCCCCCTCCCAGTCTGACACTGAAGCTTTCTTT
>TRBV2|many|-|TRBJ2-1
CATVERQGQASGEQFF
TGTGCCACCGTAGAACGTCAGGGACAGGCTAGCGGTGAGCAGTTCTTC
>TRBV28|many|-|TRBJ1-2
CASSSPEGGMNYGYTF
TGTGCCAGCAGTTCCCCCGAGGGGGGTATGAACTATGGCTACACCTTC
>TRBV6-1|many|-|TRBJ2-5
CASSEVQNSIATQYF
TGTGCCAGCAGTGAAGTACAGAATTCAATCGCGACCCAGTACTTC
>TRBV6-2/TRBV6-3|many|-|TRBJ2-5
CASRPGGTVKETQYF
TGTGCCAGCAGGCCGGGCGGGACAGTCAAAGAGACCCAGTACTTC
>TRBV4-3|many|TRBD1|TRBJ1-4
CASSQGAGTGEEKLFF
TGCGCCAGCAGCCAGGGGGCCGGGACAGGGGAAGAAAAACTGTTTTTT
>TRBV12-3/TRBV12-4|-|-|TRBJ1-6
CACRGDNHSPLHF
TGTGCCTGCAGGGGTGACAACCATTCACCCCTCCACTTT
>TRBV12-3/TRBV12-4|many|TRBD1|TRBJ2-7
CASRQGQGGEQYF
TGTGCCAGCAGGCAGGGACAGGGTGGAGAGCAGTACTTC
>TRBV6-6|many|TRBD2|TRBJ2-7
CASSYSGTRSEQYF
TGTGCCAGCAGTTACTCCGGGACTAGATCCGAGCAGTACTTC
>TRBV30|once|-|TRBJ2-1
CAWSVEGYNEQFF
TGTGCCTGGAGTGTAGAGGGCTACAATGAGCAGTTCTTC
>TRBV7-3|many|-|TRBJ1-1
CASSPRSGTAFF
TGTGCCAGCAGCCCCCGGTCTGGAACAGCTTTCTTT
>TRBV6-5|-|-|TRBJ1-1
CASEGRRTEAFF
TGTGCCAGCGAGGGCCGACGAACTGAAGCTTTCTTT
>TRBV28|many|-|TRBJ2-4
CASSFIGPGNIQYF
TGTGCCAGCAGTTTTATAGGGCCCGGAAACATTCAGTACTTC
>TRBV5-1|-|-|TRBJ2-3
CASSLGDLTDTQYF
TGCGCCAGCAGCTTGGGGGATCTAACAGATACGCAGTATTTT
>TRBV14|many|-|TRBJ1-3
CASSQIGTTFGNTIYF
TGTGCCAGCAGCCAGATCGGGACAACCTTTGGAAACACCATATATTTT
>TRBV19|-|TRBD1|TRBJ1-5
CASSERTGDQPQHF
TGTGCCAGTAGTGAACGGACAGGGGATCAGCCCCAGCATTTT
>TRBV20-1|-|-|TRBJ1-5
CSASPNGGDQPQHF
TGCAGTGCTTCCCCAAACGGGGGGGATCAGCCCCAGCATTTT
>TRBV29-1|many|TRBD2|TRBJ2-3
CSVTLRRGGVDTQYF
TGCAGCGTTACCCTCAGGCGGGGGGGGGTGGATACGCAGTATTTT
>TRBV7-3|many|TRBD1|TRBJ1-2
CASSPQGGQGGYGYTF
TGTGCCAGCAGCCCCCAAGGGGGACAGGGGGGCTATGGCTACACCTTC
>TRBV10-3|many|-|TRBJ1-3
CAISESRGNTIYF
TGTGCCATCAGTGAGTCGCGGGGAAACACCATATATTTT
>TRBV7-9|many|-|TRBJ1-2
CASSPENRVTLNYGYTF
TGTGCCAGCAGCCCCGAAAACAGGGTCACCCTTAACTATGGCTACACCTTC
>TRBV28|many|TRBD2|TRBJ2-3
CASTASGLSTDTQYF
TGTGCCAGCACGGCTAGCGGGTTAAGCACAGATACGCAGTATTTT
>TRBV6-2/TRBV6-3|many|TRBD1|TRBJ1-1
CASSSRTGVTEAFF
TGTGCCAGCAGTTCCAGGACAGGGGTAACTGAAGCTTTCTTT
>TRBV5-1|-|-|TRBJ1-1
CASSFSHFIESRRATEAFF
TGCGCCAGCAGCTTCTCCCATTTTATTGAGTCCCGACGTGCGACGGAAGCTTTCTTT
>TRBV4-3|many|-|TRBJ2-1
CASSPPEGGEQFF
TGCGCCAGCAGCCCGCCTGAGGGGGGTGAGCAGTTCTTC
>TRBV6-6|many|-|TRBJ1-4
CASSYRGSTNEKLFF
TGTGCCAGCAGTTACCGAGGCAGCACGAATGAAAAACTGTTTTTT